The following is a T cell receptor (beta chain) sequence with its context. Methods used by the authors: From reference gene primer amplification, estimates of nucleated cell counts were derived. The protocol was immunoSEQ multiplex PCR, while the TCRdb copy is restricted to in-frame clones and leaves out a portion. The V and J calls and clone size were taken over from that table, and D and trimming were inferred from the DNA. The sample gives about 220,000 clones, approximately 85% of which show up once; about 2.5% is in the top ten. Per germline, CDR1 GTSNPN and CDR2 SVGIG (reference sequence). V was clipped by 7 bases and J by 2 bases; unmatched bases: 11. The CDR3 runs 16 residues. Seattle enrolled patients during active infection and tracked them longitudinally. The data were taken from a study of blood T cell repertoires in COVID-19. Study-wide background: Sites across the United States, Italy and Spain contributed samples from acute and convalescent COVID-19. T cells, B-cell-depleted T cells, or PBMCs supplied cDNA or gDNA.

This TCR was recovered from a woman in her 70s with COVID-19, enrolled during active disease. Material for sequencing was peripheral blood. The V call is TRBV30, the J call TRBJ1-5; 10 bases line up with TRBD1. CDR3 in amino acids: CAYATGGFRGNQPQHF. CDR3 bases: TGTGCCTACGCGACAGGGGGCTTCCGTGGCAATCAGCCCCAGCATTTT.